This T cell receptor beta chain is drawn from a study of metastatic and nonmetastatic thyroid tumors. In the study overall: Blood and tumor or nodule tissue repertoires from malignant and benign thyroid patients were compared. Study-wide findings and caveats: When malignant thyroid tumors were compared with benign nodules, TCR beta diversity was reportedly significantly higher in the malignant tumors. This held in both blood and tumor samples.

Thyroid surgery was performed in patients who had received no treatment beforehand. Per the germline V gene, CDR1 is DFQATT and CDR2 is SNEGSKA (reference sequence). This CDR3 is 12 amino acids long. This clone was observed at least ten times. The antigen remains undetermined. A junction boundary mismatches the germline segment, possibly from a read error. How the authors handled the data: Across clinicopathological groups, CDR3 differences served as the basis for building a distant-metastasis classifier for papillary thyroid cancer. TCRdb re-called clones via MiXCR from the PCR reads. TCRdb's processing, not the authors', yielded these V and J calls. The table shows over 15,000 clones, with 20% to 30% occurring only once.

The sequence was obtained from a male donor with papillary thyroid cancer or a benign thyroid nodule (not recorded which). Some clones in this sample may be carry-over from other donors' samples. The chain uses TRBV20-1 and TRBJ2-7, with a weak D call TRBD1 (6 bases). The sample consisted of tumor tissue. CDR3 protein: CSARDNSYEQCF. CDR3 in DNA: TGCAGTGCTCGGGACAATTCGTACGAGCAGTGCTTC.